The T cell receptor (beta chain) described here comes from a study of T cells in Graves' hyperthyroidism and ophthalmopathy. Ten or more counts support this clonotype. Its antigen is not known. What was amplified from RNA transcripts were TCR beta CDR3 regions. HTBI primers were employed in a first-round RT-PCR of the TCR CDR3. TCRdb reprocessed the multiplex PCR reads via MiXCR and lists one record per CDR3 protein. Seen here are around 260,000 distinct CDR3 sequences, less than 30% observed once, and the top ten hold about a quarter. The germline CDR1 and CDR2 sequences are LGHNA and YNFKEQ. Deletions cut 2 bases from V and 6 bases from J, with 17 bases between. The CDR3 contains 15 residues. Patients aged 18 to 65 had newly diagnosed hyperthyroidism lasting under 2 months. The authors obtained PBMCs from 9 to 10 ml of fresh peripheral blood. Study results and limitations: Most thyroid clonotypes that were expanded above 0.001 also turned up in blood. Ophthalmopathy was distinguished from stable hyperthyroidism by 13 V-J signatures.

This clonotype was obtained from a man in his forties with Graves' hyperthyroidism that later progressed to Graves' ophthalmopathy. The rearrangement uses TRBV4-2 and TRBJ2-7; D perhaps matches TRBD1 (6 bases). Sequenced: blood. CDR3 sequence: CASSQPSPQGSEQYF. The CDR3 bases are TGTGCCAGCAGCCAACCGTCTCCACAGGGAAGCGAGCAGTACTTC.